The 14 T cell receptor beta chains presented below share a single source sample, sequenced in a study of blood T cells in healthy people across ages. A J-beta primer mix and a sample-barcoded 5' primer were used in a second PCR of about 7 to 11 cycles. Via MiXCR, TCRdb re-called the 5' RACE reads, giving one row per CDR3 protein. Of about 640,000 distinct CDR3 sequences listed, around three fifths are singletons. Sequenced input: blood. All receptors come from a man aged 60 to 69 in good health.

The sample holds a few counts of this clonotype. This sequence joins TRBV20-1 and TRBJ1-2; 7 bases are a match to TRBD1. CDR1 and CDR2 (germline): DFQATT, SNEGSKA (reference sequence). Trimming cost V 4 bases and J 4 bases; bases outside gene matches: 6. CDR3 length equals 13 residues. CDR3 region: CSAIPRGGYGYTF. DNA of the CDR3: TGCAGTGCTATCCCCAGGGGGGGCTATGGCTACACCTTC.

The chain is built from TRBV18 and TRBJ1-2, with a weak D call TRBD1 (5 bases). Trimming stripped 0 bases from V and 6 bases from J, with 20 bases between. Per the germline V gene, CDR1 is KGHSH and CDR2 is LQKENI. This CDR3 has 17 residues. DNA for the CDR3: TGTGCCAGCTCACCACCGAGCCAGGGCCCACAAAGCGATGGCTACACCTTC. Its protein product is CASSPPSQGPQSDGYTF.

The chain employs TRBV6-5 and TRBJ2-4; 13 bases are a match to TRBD2. The assigned J gene may be wrong: the sequence end matches TRBJ2-5 better. The CDR3 spans 17 residues. Per germline, CDR1 MNHEY and CDR2 SVGAGI. CDR3 loop: CASSNPRGLAGEETQYF. In nucleotides, the CDR3 is TGTGCCAGCAGTAACCCCCGAGGACTAGCGGGGGAAGAGACCCAGTACTTC.

The rearrangement uses TRBV7-7 and TRBJ2-7, with D perhaps matching TRBD1 (6 bases). TRBJ2-5 matches the DNA end more closely, so the J call is doubtful. Germline values: CDR1 SSHAT, CDR2 FNYEAQ (reference sequence). The CDR3 consists of 14 residues. The CDR3 protein is CASSKTGTQETQYF. The CDR3, as DNA: TGTGCCAGCAGCAAGACAGGAACCCAAGAGACCCAGTACTTC.

This clonotype has only a few counts. This rearrangement joins TRBV20-1 to TRBJ2-5; 10 bases agree with TRBD1. The length of the CDR3 is 15 residues. Germline V gives CDR1 DFQATT, CDR2 SNEGSKA (reference sequence). Unmatched junction bases numbered 7, after V lost 2 bases and J lost 4 bases. The CDR3 DNA follows: TGCAGTGCTAGATCCGGGACAGGGGACGCAGAGACCCAGTACTTC. This gives the protein CSARSGTGDAETQYF.

CDR3 amino acids: CASSQASGGAGEQFF. The DNA for the CDR3 is TGTGCCAGCAGCCAAGCTAGCGGGGGGGCTGGTGAGCAGTTCTTC. J is TRBJ2-1 and V is TRBV3-1; TRBD2 matches 12 bases. Germline V CDR1 and CDR2: LGHDT, YNNKEL (reference sequence). V dropped 1 base and J dropped 9; count of bases not matched to a gene: 4. The CDR3 covers 15 residues.

Comments on this clonotype: This may come from a read error, since a much larger clone is one base off. V usage is TRBV7-2 and J usage is TRBJ2-5; TRBD1 aligns across 7 bases. The DNA end favors TRBJ2-7, so the J call may be wrong. Germline CDR1 and CDR2: SGHTA and FQGNSA. This CDR3 region has 14 residues. The CDR3 region has the DNA TGTGCCAGCAGCGAGCCGACAGGGTCCTACGAGCAGTACTTC. Amino acid sequence: CASSEPTGSYEQYF.

The rearrangement joins TRBV29-1 to TRBJ2-5; no definite D call. Between the trimmed V and J ends, which lost 7 bases and 2 bases, there was a span of 8 bases. CDR3 length: 11 amino acids. Germline CDR1 is SQVTM and CDR2 is ANQGSEA. The CDR3 sequence: CSGSTQETQYF. Here the CDR3 DNA reads TGCAGCGGAAGCACTCAAGAGACCCAGTACTTC. The whole variable domain, remainder taken from reference TRBV29-1 and TRBJ2-5, is SAVISQKPSRDICQRGTSLTIQCQVDSQVTMMFWYRQQPGQSLTLIATANQGSEATYESGFVIDKFPISRPNLTFSTLTVSNMSPEDSSIYLCSGSTQETQYFGPGTRLLVL.

This chain uses TRBV7-9 with TRBJ2-1; 9 positions agree with TRBD2. V was clipped by 4 bases and J by 6 bases; unmatched bases: 10. The CDR3 runs to 16 residues. Per germline, CDR1 SEHNR and CDR2 FQNEAQ (reference sequence). CDR3: CASSSPLGRGGNEQFF. The CDR3 coding sequence is TGTGCCAGCAGCTCCCCGCTTGGGCGGGGGGGCAATGAGCAGTTCTTC.

In its sample, this clonotype was seen once. The gene calls are TRBV27 and TRBJ2-3, with D possibly matching TRBD2 (6 bases). Germline CDR1 is MNHEY and CDR2 is SMNVEV (reference sequence). This CDR3 is built from 18 residues. V was trimmed by 2 bases and J by 2 bases, leaving 20 bases between them. CDR3 coding DNA: TGTGCCAGCAGTTTAGGACCCTTTTTCGCGGGGACCACAGATACGCAGTATTTT. Residues: CASSLGPFFAGTTDTQYF.

V is TRBV15 and J is TRBJ1-2; D may be TRBD1 (6 bases). Germline loops: CDR1 LNHNV, CDR2 YYDKDF (reference sequence). This CDR3 is 18 amino acids long. V lost 5 bases and J lost 8, with 30 bases in between. CDR3: CATSPAGAGIVAKEGYTF. In DNA form, the CDR3 reads TGTGCCACCAGCCCCGCAGGGGCAGGGATTGTGGCGAAGGAAGGCTACACCTTC. The full variable domain, rest sourced from reference TRBV15 and TRBJ1-2, is DAMVIQNPRYQVTQFGKPVTLSCSQTLNHNVMYWYQQKSSQAPKLLFHYYDKDFNNEADTPDNFQSRRPNTSFCFLDIRSPGLGDTAMYLCATSPAGAGIVAKEGYTFGSGTRLTVV.

The sample holds a few counts of this clonotype. The chain combines TRBV28 with TRBJ1-2; 7 bases line up with TRBD1. CDR3 length: 14 amino acids. The V gene's germline CDR1 is MDHEN and CDR2 SYDVKM. With 5 bases clipped from V and 2 bases from J, the junction kept 5 bases outside the gene matches. As DNA, the CDR3 is TGTGCCAGCAGTAGTGAGGGGGCAAACTATGGCTACACCTTC. Translating gives CASSSEGANYGYTF.

This clonotype came up a few times. The chain is built from TRBV18 and TRBJ2-7; TRBD1 matches at 10 bases. Germline loops: CDR1 KGHSH, CDR2 LQKENI. The CDR3 extends over 14 amino acids. The V segment lost 5 bases and the J segment 3 bases; nucleotides outside the gene matches: 4. CDR3 amino acids: CASSARDRGYEQYF. DNA for the CDR3: TGTGCCAGCTCAGCCCGGGACAGGGGCTACGAGCAGTACTTC.

V and J are TRBV3-1 and TRBJ2-3; TRBD2 aligns across 8 bases. V trimming: 5 bases; J trimming: 4 bases; junction bases outside the gene matches: 11. This CDR3 spans 16 amino acids. Germline assignment: CDR1 LGHDT and CDR2 YNNKEL (reference sequence). CDR3 in amino acids: CASSDPRGGLPDTQYF. In DNA form, the CDR3 reads TGTGCCAGCAGCGATCCTCGGGGGGGCCTCCCAGATACGCAGTATTTT.